Listed below are T cell receptor beta chains from one sample, sequenced in a study of blood T cell repertoires in COVID-19. Libraries were prepared by immunoSEQ multiplex PCR; TCRdb keeps only in-frame clonotypes and omits some of them. The sample has about 170,000 clones, around 82% seen once; the top ten hold roughly 19%. Sequenced material: peripheral blood. These receptors originate from a woman aged 70-85 years who had recovered from COVID-19. Both conserved end residues are part of each CDR3. D genes are given only for firm matches. Clone size is shown for a subset of rows, as once, few, many or a class of expanded clone.

clone_size j_call v_call d_call cdr3_length cdr3_aa cdr3_nt
few TRBJ1-6 TRBV4-1 - 17 CASSQDRRGSYNSPLHF TGCGCCAGCAGCCAAGATAGGCGGGGAAGCTATAATTCACCCCTCCACTTT
once TRBJ1-5 TRBV30 - 14 CAWTSGRAHQPQHF TGTGCCTGGACCTCGGGCAGGGCCCATCAGCCCCAGCATTTT
- TRBJ2-1 TRBV2 - 13 CASSTDSRGEQFF TGTGCCAGCAGTACCGACTCCCGAGGTGAGCAGTTCTTC
- TRBJ2-5 TRBV5-1 TRBD1 15 CASESTGAPRETQYF TGCGCCAGCGAATCTACAGGGGCCCCGAGGGAGACCCAGTACTTC
once TRBJ2-5 TRBV11-2 TRBD2 14 CASSLETSGGAQYF TGTGCCAGCAGCTTAGAGACTAGCGGGGGGGCCCAGTACTTC
- TRBJ2-1 TRBV10-3 TRBD2 14 CAIRGREGFNEQFF TGTGCCATCAGGGGGCGGGAGGGTTTCAATGAGCAGTTCTTC
- TRBJ2-2 TRBV5-6 TRBD2 16 CASTRGQRGPTGELFF TGTGCCAGCACCCGCGGCCAGCGGGGACCCACCGGGGAGCTGTTTTTT
- TRBJ2-2 TRBV15 TRBD2 19 CATSRDLGGLAANTGELFF TGTGCCACCAGCAGAGATTTGGGGGGACTAGCAGCGAACACCGGGGAGCTGTTTTTT
- TRBJ2-1 TRBV5-1 TRBD2 17 CASSLATSGGPMNEQFF TGCGCCAGCAGCTTGGCCACTAGCGGGGGGCCGATGAATGAGCAGTTCTTC
few TRBJ1-3 TRBV25-1 - 17 CASSEWRAGSSGNTIYF TGTGCCAGCAGTGAATGGAGGGCGGGGAGCTCTGGAAACACCATATATTTT
- TRBJ2-5 TRBV2 TRBD2 14 CASSETPGGETQYF TGTGCCAGCAGTGAAACCCCCGGGGGGGAGACCCAGTACTTC
- TRBJ2-3 TRBV6-5 - 12 CASGRGPDTQYF TGTGCCAGCGGGCGGGGCCCAGATACGCAGTATTTT